This T cell receptor beta chain appears in the sequencing data of a study of PD-L1 blockade in urothelial cancer (dated by TCRdb to about 2017). Context from the whole study: Therapy was started at some point between 2014 and 2016 for all patients, and atezolizumab 1,200 mg was administered intravenously every 3 weeks. Patients had an ECOG performance status of 0 or 1 and had received between 0 and 3 prior chemotherapy regimens. Pretreatment tumor samples, along with matched peripheral blood serially collected before and after atezolizumab treatment, were subjected to TCR sequencing. Durable clinical benefit meant progression-free survival longer than 6 months, and TCR features were also tested against progression-free and overall survival. Blood samples were analyzed at 3 weeks after treatment start (second dose) and at 6 weeks after treatment start. Durable clinical benefit was achieved by nine patients but not by the remaining 20. A median of roughly 140,000 T cells and 85,000 or so unique TCRs was obtained from blood samples, and a median clonality of around 0.072 was observed. About 85% of the 29 patients were identified as males with urothelial cancer of bladder origin, and a prior smoking history was reported by 18 of 29 patients. The study was an exploratory multi-omic analysis of somatic, immune and clinical correlates of response to PD-L1 blockade with atezolizumab in urothelial cancer. Whole exome sequencing and RNA sequencing of pretreatment tumors were performed alongside TCR sequencing in the same patients. Under 30 patients had pretreatment blood TCR-seq, around 25 had at least one posttreatment blood collection, and around 25 had tumor TCR-seq.

A total of approximately 27 patients with locally advanced or metastatic urothelial carcinoma, treated at Memorial Sloan Kettering on a trial protocol, made up the cohort. Peripheral blood mononuclear cells were collected pretreatment and during treatment, with between 1 and 8 total time points per patient. The Qiagen DNeasy Blood extraction kit was used to purify genomic DNA from total PBMCs and tumor samples. PBMCs were collected pretreatment and during treatment, and were isolated and stored as previously described. Synthetic TCR analog templates were spiked into each PCR to estimate absolute template abundance from read counts. The immunoSEQ assay used bias-controlled V and J gene primers to amplify TCRbeta CDR3 regions from genomic DNA. Sequencing of rearranged TCRbeta segments was done at approximately 20X coverage. Per the source publication's procedure: Sequencing errors were corrected by clustering and CDR3s were annotated against IMGT to assign V, D and J genes. Out-of-frame and stop-codon sequences were excluded, and only productive TCRbeta rearrangements were used in downstream analyses. Clonality was calculated as one minus the Shannon entropy normalized by the log of the number of unique productive sequences. Fisher's exact test with Benjamini-Hochberg correction, using a cutoff of adjusted p below 0.01, was how clones that differed between time points or between blood and tumor were identified. The table was pulled from immuneACCESS by TCRdb, which kept in-frame rearrangements only. Such tables lose some clones; where checked, under half of the loss comes from unresolved V genes, and the rest has no known cause. The V and J calls and the clone size are those of that table, but D and trimming were determined from the DNA. The sample profile shows about 100,000 clones; around 82% of them were found once. The top ten hold about 2.6% of the sample.

Findings and caveats that apply to the study as a whole: Among patients with durable benefit, tumor-associated TCR clones showed greater expansion in peripheral blood 3 weeks after treatment started (n of about 21, p = 0.022). Small sample size (n ≈ 30) and many exploratory analyses mean the results are intended to be hypothesis-generating. A pretreatment peripheral blood TCR clonality below the median was linked to improved progression-free and overall survival.

A word on this clone: Its cognate antigen has yet to be identified. No base-level quality is on record; no much larger clone is a single base apart.

A distance of 18 bases separates the germline ends of V and J, which lose 3 bases and 12 bases respectively. Looking up the germline V gene (reference sequence) yields CDR1 GTSNPN and CDR2 SVGIG. The CDR3 numbers 12 residues from cysteine through phenylalanine. This entry keeps only the CDR3 DNA: 36 bases, framed from base 1. The rearranged segments are TRBV30 and TRBJ2-7; TRBD1 might be the D gene, on 6 matching bases. This TCR was recovered from a man between 45 and 60 years old with urothelial cancer. This sample comprised PBMCs, obtained around atezolizumab (anti-PD-L1) treatment. The CDR3 reads CAWSPTGFGRYF. The DNA reads TGTGCCTGGAGCCCCACAGGGTTTGGTCGGTACTTC.